Shown below are 9 T cell receptor beta chains from a single sample sequenced in a study of T and B cells in COVID-19 patients. TRB was amplified from about 250-500 ng of blood genomic DNA. Multiplex PCR with BIOMED2 TRB-A/B primer pools amplified TRB rearrangements. Each CDR3 protein is one row after TCRdb ran MiXCR on the multiplex PCR reads. The table has roughly 4,800 distinct CDR3 sequences, over 20% seen once. The sequenced sample was blood. The source is a human donor with active COVID-19.

This clonotype showed up just a few times. V usage is TRBV7-2 and J usage is TRBJ1-3; D is unresolved. Germline values: CDR1 SGHTA, CDR2 FQGNSA. The CDR3 length is 16 residues. V shed 5 bases and J shed 0 bases, with 14 bases lying between them. The CDR3 protein is CASSLLTGLSGNTIYF. DNA for the CDR3: TGTGCCAGCAGCCTCCTTACTGGGCTCTCTGGAAACACCATATATTTT.

This clonotype has a count of ten or more. The rearrangement joins TRBV12-3 or TRBV12-4 to TRBJ2-7, with 10 bases aligning to TRBD1. V lost 3 bases to trimming and J lost 6 bases; unmatched junction nucleotides: 5. This CDR3 has 14 residues. In DNA, the CDR3 is TGTGCCAGCAGTTTGGGGACAGGGGTAGGCGAGCAGTACTTC. It encodes CASSLGTGVGEQYF.

The chain links TRBV2 to TRBJ2-2; the match to TRBD1 covers 9 bases. The CDR3 has 15 amino acids. The germline V gene encodes CDR1 SNHLY and CDR2 FYNNEI. V was pared by 5 bases and J by 6 bases, with 7 bases of the junction left unmatched. The CDR3 here is CASSPGTGFSGELFF. The CDR3 DNA reads TGTGCCAGCAGTCCCGGGACAGGGTTTTCCGGGGAGCTGTTTTTT. The full variable domain, with the rest looked up from reference TRBV2 and TRBJ2-2, is EPEVTQTPSHQVTQMGQEVILRCVPISNHLYFYWYRQILGQKVEFLVSFYNNEISEKSEIFDDQFSVERPDGSNFTLKIRSTKLEDSAMYFCASSPGTGFSGELFFGEGSRLTVL.

This clonotype is classed as medium-sized. The V call is TRBV19, the J call TRBJ2-5; TRBD1 matches at 8 bases. The CDR3 consists of 15 residues. Looked up from germline, CDR1 is LNHDA and CDR2 is SQIVND (reference sequence). V lost 1 base and J lost 5; bases outside the gene matches: 6. CDR3 bases: TGTGCCAGTAGTATAGGGGCAGGGGGCAGCGAGACCCAGTACTTC. Protein product: CASSIGAGGSETQYF.

This clonotype is medium-sized by share. In nucleotides, the CDR3 is TGTGCCACCAGCGGAGGGGACTTACAGTTCTTC. This translates into CATSGGDLQFF. The chain is built from TRBV15 and TRBJ2-1; the D gene is possibly TRBD2 (6 bases). Trimming shortened V by 5 bases and J by 13 bases, and 12 bases separated the two germline ends. This CDR3 has 11 residues. The V gene's germline CDR1 is LNHNV and CDR2 YYDKDF (reference sequence).

V is TRBV5-4 and J is TRBJ1-6, with a possible D match to TRBD1 (5 bases). The CDR3 consists of 18 residues. V dropped 4 bases and J dropped 0 bases, with 17 bases sitting between them. Germline V lookup: CDR1 SGHNT, CDR2 YYREEE (reference sequence). CDR3 in DNA: TGTGCCAGCAGCCTCGGGACCGACCCCTACTCCTATAATTCACCCCTCCACTTT. As protein: CASSLGTDPYSYNSPLHF.

The chain uses TRBV20-1 and TRBJ2-7; D is perhaps TRBD1 (5 bases). Germline V gives CDR1 DFQATT, CDR2 SNEGSKA (reference sequence). This CDR3 contains 15 residues. Trimming took 0 bases from V and 2 from J, leaving 14 bases between them. CDR3: CSARDHRRSTYEQYF. Here the CDR3 DNA reads TGCAGTGCTAGAGATCACAGGCGATCCACCTACGAGCAGTACTTC.

This clonotype was seen a few times. This chain connects TRBV12-3 or TRBV12-4 to TRBJ1-1; D ambiguous. Trimming shortened V by 3 bases and J by 4 bases, and 18 bases separated the two germline ends. CDR3 size: 16 residues. CDR3 amino acids: CASSFSMSPWGTEAFF. CDR3 coding DNA: TGTGCCAGCAGTTTTTCCATGAGCCCTTGGGGCACTGAAGCTTTCTTT.

This clonotype was counted a single time. The CDR3 loop reads CASCQGVRSETQYF. The CDR3 region has the DNA TGTGCCAGCTGCCAGGGAGTAAGGTCAGAGACCCAGTACTTC. V and J are TRBV28 and TRBJ2-5, with D tentatively TRBD1 or TRBD2 (5 bases each). Between the trimmed V and J ends, which lost 8 bases and 4 bases, there was a span of 17 bases. This CDR3 has 14 amino acids. Germline V lookup: CDR1 MDHEN, CDR2 SYDVKM.